This TCR beta chain was sequenced in a study of CD8 T cells in Susac syndrome. RNA, at roughly 0.5 to 1 ug, was reverse transcribed with random hexamers. An immunoSEQ multiplex PCR amplified TCR beta CDR3 over 54 Vbeta and 13 Jbeta. From the immunoSEQ multiplex PCR reads, TCRdb called clonotypes with MiXCR, one entry per CDR3 protein. The table includes approximately 130,000 distinct CDR3 sequences, under 95% detected once. CDR1 is MGHRA, CDR2 YSYEKL, per germline. The CDR3 has 13 amino acids. Trimming removed 4 bases from V and 6 bases from J, with 9 bases in between. CD8+ and CD4+ T cells from blood underwent TCR beta sequencing, which was carried out in a high-throughput format. The multiple sclerosis control cohort comprised treatment-naive individuals presenting with stable or active relapsing-remitting disease. It was negative isolation that provided the CD8+ and CD4+ T cells, whereas TEMRA cells were enriched by FACS.

The sample comprised CD8+ T cells from PBMCs. This chain uses TRBV4-1 with TRBJ2-2; D is ambiguous. This TCR was recovered from a human donor with multiple sclerosis. As DNA, the CDR3 is TGCGCCAGCAGCCCAGGCGGCTCCGGGGAGCTGTTTTTT. Translating gives CASSPGGSGELFF.